This note documents a single T cell receptor (beta chain) sequence. Its antigen remains unknown. The sample belongs to a study of regulatory T cells in long-lasting Graves disease. Findings and caveats of the study: Results may be inaccurate due to the small sample size. Persistent Graves' patients showed less TCR diversity than newly diagnosed ones. Favored gene segments in persistent disease were TRBV28, TRBJ1-2 and TRBJ2-5. Not thyroid tissue but only peripheral blood was studied.

Building the TCR beta libraries relied on iRepertoire HTBI primers, and CDR3 regions underwent Arm-PCR. TCRdb redid the calling of the multiplex PCR reads with MiXCR, one entry per CDR3 protein. The sample records around 450,000 distinct CDR3 sequences, 20% to 25% being singletons. V dropped 4 bases and J dropped 4 bases, with 16 bases sitting between them. The CDR3 has 15 residues. Time point reported: persistent/refractory GD, antithyroid drugs over 5 years with positive TRAb. The authors made the TCR library using RNA they extracted from PBMCs. The sequenced sample was peripheral blood mononuclear cells (PBMCs), obtained when the disease was refractory, from a patient treated with antithyroid drugs. This chain joins TRBV12-3 or TRBV12-4 and TRBJ1-2; D gene ambiguous. The source is a female donor with Graves disease. CDR3 amino acids: CASSYSIKGVYGYTF. The DNA for the CDR3 is TGTGCCAGCAGTTACTCGATAAAGGGAGTCTATGGCTACACCTTC.